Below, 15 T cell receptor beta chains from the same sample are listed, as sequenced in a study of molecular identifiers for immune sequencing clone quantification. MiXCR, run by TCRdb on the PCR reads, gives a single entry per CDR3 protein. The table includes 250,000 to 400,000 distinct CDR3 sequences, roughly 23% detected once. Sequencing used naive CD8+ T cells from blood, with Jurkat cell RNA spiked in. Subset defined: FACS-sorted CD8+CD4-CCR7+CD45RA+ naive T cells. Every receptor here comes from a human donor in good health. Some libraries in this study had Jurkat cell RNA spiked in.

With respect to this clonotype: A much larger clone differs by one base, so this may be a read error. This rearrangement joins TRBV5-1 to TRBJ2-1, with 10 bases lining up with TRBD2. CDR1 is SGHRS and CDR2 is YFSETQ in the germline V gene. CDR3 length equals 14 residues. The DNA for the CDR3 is TGCACCAGCAGCTTGGGACTAGCGTTCGATGAGCAGTTCTTC. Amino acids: CTSSLGLAFDEQFF.

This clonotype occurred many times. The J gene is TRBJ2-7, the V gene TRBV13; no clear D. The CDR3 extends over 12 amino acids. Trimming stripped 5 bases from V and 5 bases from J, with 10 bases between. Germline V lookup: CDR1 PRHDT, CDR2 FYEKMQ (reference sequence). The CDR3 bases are TGTGCCAGCAGCCCGGGTGGCGACGAGCAGTACTTC. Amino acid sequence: CASSPGGDEQYF. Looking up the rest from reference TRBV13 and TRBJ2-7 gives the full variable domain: AAGVIQSPRHLIKEKRETATLKCYPIPRHDTVYWYQQGPGQDPQFLISFYEKMQSDKGSIPDRFSAQQFSDYHSELNMSSLELGDSALYFCASSPGGDEQYFGPGTRLTVT.

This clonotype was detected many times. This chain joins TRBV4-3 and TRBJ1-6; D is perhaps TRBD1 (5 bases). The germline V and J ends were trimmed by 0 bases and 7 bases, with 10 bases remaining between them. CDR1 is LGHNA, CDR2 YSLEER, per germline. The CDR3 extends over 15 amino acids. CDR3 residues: CASSQDRDLNSPLHF. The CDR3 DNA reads TGCGCCAGCAGCCAAGACAGGGATCTGAATTCACCCCTCCACTTT.

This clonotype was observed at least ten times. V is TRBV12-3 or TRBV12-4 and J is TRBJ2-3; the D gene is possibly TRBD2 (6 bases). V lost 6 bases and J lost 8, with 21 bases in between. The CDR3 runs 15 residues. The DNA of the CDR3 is TGTGCCAGCAGACCCGGGACCACTGGAGCGGGTACGCAGTATTTT. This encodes CASRPGTTGAGTQYF.

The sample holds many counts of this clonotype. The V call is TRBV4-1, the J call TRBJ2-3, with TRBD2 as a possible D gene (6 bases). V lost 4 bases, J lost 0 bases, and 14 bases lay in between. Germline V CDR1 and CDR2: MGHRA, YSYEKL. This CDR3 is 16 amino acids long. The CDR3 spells CASSRLSGTSTDTQYF. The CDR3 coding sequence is TGCGCCAGCAGCCGGCTTAGCGGAACTAGCACAGATACGCAGTATTTT.

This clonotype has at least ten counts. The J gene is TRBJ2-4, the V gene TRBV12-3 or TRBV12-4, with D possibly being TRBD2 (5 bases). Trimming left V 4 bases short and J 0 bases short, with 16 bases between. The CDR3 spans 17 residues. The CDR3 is CASSSSSPKLAKNIQYF. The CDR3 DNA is TGTGCCAGCAGTTCCTCTAGCCCCAAACTAGCCAAAAACATTCAGTACTTC.

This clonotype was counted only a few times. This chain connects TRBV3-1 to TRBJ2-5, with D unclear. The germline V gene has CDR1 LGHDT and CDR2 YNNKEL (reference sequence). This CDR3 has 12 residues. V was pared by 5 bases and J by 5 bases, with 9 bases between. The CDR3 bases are TGTGCCAGCAGCGCCTATGGGGAGACCCAGTACTTC. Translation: CASSAYGETQYF.

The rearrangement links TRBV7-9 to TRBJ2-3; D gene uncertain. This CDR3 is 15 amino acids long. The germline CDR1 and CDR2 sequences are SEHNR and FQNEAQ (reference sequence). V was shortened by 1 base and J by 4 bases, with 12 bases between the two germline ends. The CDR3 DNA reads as TGTGCCAGCAGCTTAGTTGGTAGCAGCTCAGATACGCAGTATTTT. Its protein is CASSLVGSSSDTQYF.

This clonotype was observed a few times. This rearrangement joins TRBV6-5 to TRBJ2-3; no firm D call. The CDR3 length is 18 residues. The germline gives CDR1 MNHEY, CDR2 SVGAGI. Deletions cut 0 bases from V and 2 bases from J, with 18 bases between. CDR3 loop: CASSYSSLGSQPTDTQYF. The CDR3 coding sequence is TGTGCCAGCAGTTACTCGTCTTTGGGCAGTCAACCCACAGATACGCAGTATTTT.

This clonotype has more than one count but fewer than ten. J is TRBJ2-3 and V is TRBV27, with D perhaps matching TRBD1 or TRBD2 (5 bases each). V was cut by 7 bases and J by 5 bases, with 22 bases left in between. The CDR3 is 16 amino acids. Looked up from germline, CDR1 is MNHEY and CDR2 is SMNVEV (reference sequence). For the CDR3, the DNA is TGTGCCAGCACCCTAATGTCAGGGACCGTGGGAGATACGCAGTATTTT. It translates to CASTLMSGTVGDTQYF.

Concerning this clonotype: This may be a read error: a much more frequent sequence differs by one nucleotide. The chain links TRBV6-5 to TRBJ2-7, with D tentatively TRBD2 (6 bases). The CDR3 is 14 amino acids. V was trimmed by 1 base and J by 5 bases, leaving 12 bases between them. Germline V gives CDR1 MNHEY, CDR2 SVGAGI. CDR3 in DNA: TGTGCCAGCAGTTACTTAATGAGGGAGGACGAGCAGTACTTC. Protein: CASSYLMREDEQYF.

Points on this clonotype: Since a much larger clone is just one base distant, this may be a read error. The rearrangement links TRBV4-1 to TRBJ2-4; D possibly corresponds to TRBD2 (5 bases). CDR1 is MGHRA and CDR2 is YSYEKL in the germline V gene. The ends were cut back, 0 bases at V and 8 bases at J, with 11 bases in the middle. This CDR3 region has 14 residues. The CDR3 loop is CASSQDRLADIQYF. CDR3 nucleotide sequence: TGCGCCAGCAGCCAAGATAGGCTAGCAGACATTCAGTACTTC.

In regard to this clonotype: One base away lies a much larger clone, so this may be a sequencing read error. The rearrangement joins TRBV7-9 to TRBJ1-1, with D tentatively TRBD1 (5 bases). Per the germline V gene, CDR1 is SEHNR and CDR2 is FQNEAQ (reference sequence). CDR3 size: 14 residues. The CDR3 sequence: CASSWTGTNTGAFF. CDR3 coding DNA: TGTGCCAGCAGCTGGACCGGGACGAACACTGGAGCTTTCTTT. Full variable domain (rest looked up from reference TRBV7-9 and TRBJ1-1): DTGVSQNPRHKITKRGQNVTFRCDPISEHNRLYWYRQTLGQGPEFLTYFQNEAQLEKSRLLSDRFSAERPKGSFSTLEIQRTEQGDSAMYLCASSWTGTNTGAFFGQGTRLTVV.

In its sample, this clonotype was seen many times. The CDR3 protein is CASSLGSPRETQYF. The CDR3 DNA sequence: TGTGCCAGCAGCTTAGGCTCCCCGAGGGAGACCCAGTACTTC. The chain carries TRBV7-6 and TRBJ2-5; no firm D call. The CDR3 contains 14 residues. The V gene's germline CDR1 is SGHVS and CDR2 FNYEAQ. V lost 1 base to trimming and J lost 5 bases, with 11 bases between them.

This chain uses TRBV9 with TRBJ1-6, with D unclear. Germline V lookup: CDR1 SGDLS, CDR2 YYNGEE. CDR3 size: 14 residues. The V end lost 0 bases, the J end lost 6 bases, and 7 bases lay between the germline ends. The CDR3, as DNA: TGTGCCAGCAGCGTAGAAACGGGTAATTCACCCCTCCACTTT. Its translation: CASSVETGNSPLHF.